A single sample is the source of the 5 T cell receptor beta chains below, sequenced in a study of CD8 T cells in Susac syndrome (dated by TCRdb to the late 2010s). The method was the immunoSEQ multiplex PCR assay. RNA was extracted using the RNeasy kit, and roughly 0.5 to 1 microgram was reverse transcribed with random hexamers. TCRdb trimmed the raw reads at Q25, called clones with MiXCR and kept productive beta chains. Every distinct CDR3 protein forms one entry, paired with its most common genes and DNA. Across this sample there are some 200,000 distinct CDR3 sequences, with about 95% seen only once. In total, the top ten clones hold roughly 0.1% of the sample. The sample comprised CD4+ T cells from PBMCs. These receptors were taken from a human donor with multiple sclerosis.

The chain links TRBV19 to TRBJ2-7; a possible D gene is TRBD1 (5 bases). This CDR3 spans 13 amino acids. Trimming cost V 4 bases and J 5 bases, with 12 bases left between them. CDR1 is LNHDA, CDR2 SQIVND, per germline (reference sequence). DNA for the CDR3: TGTGCCAGTAGTACGAGCAGGGCGCACGAGCAGTACTTC. Translated: CASSTSRAHEQYF. The complete variable domain, with remaining parts taken from reference TRBV19 and TRBJ2-7, reads DGGITQSPKYLFRKEGQNVTLSCEQNLNHDAMYWYRQDPGQGLRLIYYSQIVNDFQKGDIAEGYSVSREKKESFPLTVTSAQKNPTAFYLCASSTSRAHEQYFGPGTRLTVT.

The chain uses TRBV2 and TRBJ2-1, with 8 bases identical to TRBD2. Trimming removed 8 bases from V and 5 bases from J; junction bases left unmatched: 17. The CDR3 consists of 17 residues. Germline V CDR1 and CDR2: SNHLY, FYNNEI. The DNA of the CDR3 is TGTGCCAGCGGCGCGGGAGGTTTCCAAGGAACTAACAATGAGCAGTTCTTC. Amino acid sequence: CASGAGGFQGTNNEQFF.

The V call is TRBV9, the J call TRBJ2-1; a weak D match, TRBD1 (5 bases). The CDR3 covers 14 residues. CDR1 and CDR2 (germline): SGDLS, YYNGEE. V was pared by 3 bases and J by 2 bases, with 9 bases between. CDR3 nucleotide sequence: TGTGCCAGCAGCGACAAGGGGCCCTACAATGAGCAGTTCTTC. It specifies CASSDKGPYNEQFF. Full variable domain (missing parts from reference TRBV9 and TRBJ2-1): DSGVTQTPKHLITATGQRVTLRCSPRSGDLSVYWYQQSLDQGLQFLIQYYNGEERAKGNILERFSAQQFPDLHSELNLSSLELGDSALYFCASSDKGPYNEQFFGPGTRLTVL.

V and J are TRBV7-9 and TRBJ2-7; D is perhaps TRBD1 or TRBD2 (6 bases each). Germline CDR1 reads SEHNR; CDR2 reads FQNEAQ (reference sequence). The CDR3 is 16 amino acids. V lost 5 bases to trimming and J lost 1 base, with 18 bases between them. CDR3 DNA: TGTGCCAGCAGCGGAGGTCCCCCGGGGGCATCCTACGAGCAGTACTTC. This codes for CASSGGPPGASYEQYF.

The rearrangement links TRBV12-3 or TRBV12-4 to TRBJ1-1; TRBD1 is a possible D gene (6 bases). Deletions cut 3 bases from V and 2 bases from J, with 10 bases between. The CDR3 runs 14 residues. The CDR3 DNA reads TGTGCCAGCAGTTTCGAGGACAGAAACACTGAAGCTTTCTTT. Amino acid sequence: CASSFEDRNTEAFF.